The subject of this entry is one T cell receptor (beta chain). This sample stems from a study of T cells in Graves' hyperthyroidism and ophthalmopathy. Germline loops: CDR1 LNHNV, CDR2 YYDKDF (reference sequence). V was pared by 2 bases and J by 5 bases, with 15 bases between. The CDR3 runs 16 residues. The CDR3 regions of TCR beta were amplified from RNA transcripts. Researchers ran a first-round RT-PCR on the TCR CDR3 using the HTBI primer set. TCRdb analysed the multiplex PCR reads with MiXCR anew, one entry per CDR3 protein. The table has 500,000 or so distinct CDR3 sequences, 17% seen once. The rearrangement joins TRBV15 to TRBJ1-4, with TRBD1 as a possible D gene (5 bases). Input material: blood. This TCR was recovered from a woman aged 18-29 years with Graves' ophthalmopathy. The CDR3 sequence: CATSRSYPGLNEKLFF. In DNA form, the CDR3 reads TGTGCCACCAGCAGATCCTACCCAGGGTTGAATGAAAAACTGTTTTTT.